The present TCR beta chain was sequenced within a study of CD8+ T cells in alopecia areata. On the study more broadly: Treatment with tofacitinib (6 to 18 months) was followed by 6 months off drug. The study, taken as a whole, reports: Lesional scalp exceeded normal scalp in clonality, especially in alopecia totalis/universalis. Mice gave a clearer picture of TCR sharing than patients did, possibly for HLA-related reasons.

Germline assignment: CDR1 GTSNPN and CDR2 SVGIG (reference sequence). Trimming took 5 bases from V and 0 from J, leaving 13 bases between them. The CDR3 runs 14 residues. TCR sequencing used cDNA made by reverse transcription of extracted RNA. Some clones are missing from TCRdb's copy, which holds only in-frame ones; the method was immunoSEQ multiplex PCR. The table shows about 150,000 clones, with about 53% occurring only once. Comments on this clone: Its target is unknown.

From PBMCs, CD4+ and CD8+ T cells were sorted. The TCR was taken from a human donor with alopecia areata. This chain links TRBV30 with TRBJ1-1; the D gene is possibly TRBD1 (5 bases). Sample: CD8+ T cells sorted from blood, taken at week 0. In DNA form, the CDR3 reads TGTGCCTGGGGGACGGGGACCTTGAACACTGAAGCTTTCTTT. Translation: CAWGTGTLNTEAFF.